The source of this T cell receptor (beta chain) is a study of shared clonotypes between healthy human individuals. V was pared by 3 bases and J by 7 bases, with 13 bases between. This CDR3 has 14 residues. CDR1 is LNHDA, CDR2 SQIVND, per germline (reference sequence). In this sample, this clone turned up once. Produced via immunoSEQ multiplex PCR; TCRdb's table is partial and in-frame only. The table records approximately 2.5 million clones, roughly 93% of them present only once. The receptor was isolated from a man between 18 and 29 years old in good health. Some clones in this sample may be carry-over from other donors' samples. The chain combines TRBV19 with TRBJ1-5; no clear D. Sequenced input: naive CD4+ T cells from PBMCs. The subset denotes: CD45RA+ positively selected. CDR3 nucleotide sequence: TGTGCCAGTAGTATCCAATTCCGTCAACAGCCCCAGCATTTT. It encodes CASSIQFRQQPQHF.